The clone carrying this T cell receptor beta chain was seen more than once but under ten times. Deletions cut 2 bases from V and 7 bases from J, with 12 bases between. CDR1 is MGHRA and CDR2 is YSYEKL in the germline V gene. This CDR3 spans 13 amino acids. The method was immunoSEQ multiplex PCR; TCRdb's version includes in-frame clones alone and lacks a portion of them. This sample carries about 86,000 clones, approximately 89% of them seen once, and the ten largest clones take around 2%. These data come from a study of T cell changes during pregnancy in multiple sclerosis. The TCR originated in a female donor in good health, enrolled as a control in a pregnancy study. The sequences come from peripheral blood, collected in the first trimester of pregnancy. The chain combines TRBV4-1 with TRBJ2-7; D remains ambiguous. The CDR3 DNA is TGCGCCAGCAGCCAACTAGACCCCAAGGAGCAGTACTTC. Translating it yields CASSQLDPKEQYF.